The clone carrying this T cell receptor beta chain was counted many times. Its antigen is still unknown. CDR3 length: 17 residues. After removal of 5 bases from V and 3 bases from J, the junction contained 8 bases not matched to a gene. Germline loops: CDR1 SGHAT, CDR2 FQNNGV. The data stem from a study of identical twins. Findings and caveats of the study: Abundant cord blood beta clonotypes carried fewer insertions; memory repertoires showed none. Beta out-of-frame sequences showed weaker excess twin sharing.

Template switching introduced a universal primer site, and the cDNA bore unique molecular identifiers. In TCRdb, the 5' RACE reads were re-called with MiXCR into one record per CDR3 protein. The table has hundreds of thousands of distinct CDR3 sequences, roughly 8% seen once. The donors were all healthy and Caucasian. This same sample was also part of a study on yellow fever vaccine responses in identical twins.

The sequence was collected from a woman aged 18 to 35 in good health. Sequenced material: PBMCs. V is TRBV11-2 and J is TRBJ2-1; TRBD2 aligns across 12 bases. CDR3 sequence reads: CASSDELAGGVYNEQFF. The CDR3 DNA sequence: TGTGCCAGCAGCGACGAACTAGCGGGAGGAGTCTACAATGAGCAGTTCTTC.